Below, 32 T cell receptor beta chains from the same sample are listed, as sequenced in a study of early T cells in non-severe SARS-CoV-2 infection (dated by TCRdb to the early 2020s). The method behind the library was 5' RACE. The reads were generated on a NextSeq 500. TCRdb trimmed the raw reads at Q25, called clones with MiXCR and kept productive beta chains. All rows with the same CDR3 protein become a single entry with the most common DNA and genes. Present in this sample are tens of thousands of distinct CDR3 sequences, 12% of which were seen just once. The ten largest clones capture 7.5% to 9.5% of the sample. The sample consisted of whole blood. Every receptor here comes from an adult who was a healthcare worker with PCR-confirmed SARS-CoV-2 infection or an uninfected control (not recorded which).

In its sample, this clonotype was seen a few times. The V call is TRBV5-4, the J call TRBJ1-1; D unresolved. CDR3 length: 15 residues. The germline V and J ends were trimmed by 0 bases and 5 bases, with 14 bases remaining between them. Per germline, CDR1 SGHNT and CDR2 YYREEE (reference sequence). The DNA for the CDR3 is TGTGCCAGCAGCTTGGGACGGCGCGGCCTAACTGAAGCTTTCTTT. This translates into CASSLGRRGLTEAFF. The entire variable domain, with the rest obtained from reference TRBV5-4 and TRBJ1-1, is as follows: ETGVTQSPTHLIKTRGQQVTLRCSSQSGHNTVSWYQQALGQGPQFIFQYYREEENGRGNFPPRFSGLQFPNYSSELNVNALELDDSALYLCASSLGRRGLTEAFFGQGTRLTVV.

This rearrangement joins TRBV4-3 to TRBJ2-7; D remains ambiguous. V dropped 4 bases and J dropped 3 bases, with 13 bases sitting between them. The length of the CDR3 is 14 residues. Germline-derived CDR1 and CDR2 are LGHNA and YSLEER. The CDR3 DNA reads TGCGCCAGCAGCCCGGGCGGTTATGACTACGAGCAGTACTTC. As protein: CASSPGGYDYEQYF.

This clonotype was seen repeatedly, ten times or more. This chain uses TRBV7-9 with TRBJ1-1; maybe TRBD1 (5 bases). V was cut by 3 bases and J by 6 bases, with 14 bases left in between. Germline CDR1 SEHNR, CDR2 FQNEAQ (reference sequence). CDR3 size: 14 residues. In DNA, the CDR3 is TGTGCCAGCAGCTTCGCGGGTTGGGACTCTGAAGCTTTCTTT. Translated, it gives CASSFAGWDSEAFF.

This clonotype came up a few times. V and J are TRBV7-2 and TRBJ2-4; possible D gene TRBD2, 5 bases. V dropped 2 bases and J dropped 3 bases, with 8 bases sitting between them. The V gene's germline CDR1 is SGHTA and CDR2 FQGNSA. The CDR3 totals 14 residues. The CDR3 nucleotides read TGTGCCAGCAGCTTATCAGGAGGCAAAAACATTCAGTACTTC. Translation: CASSLSGGKNIQYF.

A few counts support this clonotype. The chain uses TRBV28 and TRBJ1-1, with D perhaps TRBD1 (6 bases). This CDR3 is built from 15 residues. CDR1 is MDHEN, CDR2 SYDVKM, per germline. V was trimmed by 5 bases and J by 4 bases, leaving 17 bases between them. CDR3 in DNA: TGTGCCAGCAGTCCATGGGTACAGGGCGGCACTGAAGCTTTCTTT. As protein: CASSPWVQGGTEAFF.

This sequence joins TRBV28 and TRBJ2-5; weak D call: TRBD2 (5 bases). The CDR3 consists of 12 residues. V was cut by 6 bases and J by 9 bases, with 14 bases left in between. Germline values: CDR1 MDHEN, CDR2 SYDVKM. The chain's CDR3 is CASSPPVRAQYF. The CDR3 DNA is TGTGCCAGCAGCCCCCCGGTGCGGGCCCAGTACTTC.

V is TRBV5-8 and J is TRBJ2-3; perhaps TRBD1 as D (6 bases). This CDR3 has 11 residues. Germline CDR1 is SGHTS and CDR2 is YDEGEE. Trimming removed 4 bases at V and 10 bases at J, with 10 bases between. For the CDR3, the DNA is TGTGCCAGCAGCCGACAGGCTGCGCAGTATTTT. Translated: CASSRQAAQYF.

There are many counts of this clonotype. V gene TRBV19 combines with J gene TRBJ1-5, with D perhaps matching TRBD1 (5 bases). The CDR3 covers 14 residues. The germline CDR1 and CDR2 sequences are LNHDA and SQIVND (reference sequence). V lost 6 bases and J 1 base, leaving 10 bases between the germline ends. The CDR3 coding sequence is TGTGCCAGTAGCCTGACAGTAAGCAATCAGCCCCAGCATTTT. Translation: CASSLTVSNQPQHF.

The chain recombines TRBV4-1 with TRBJ2-5; 8 nucleotides match TRBD2. Germline loops: CDR1 MGHRA, CDR2 YSYEKL. The V segment lost 4 bases and the J segment 1 base; nucleotides outside the gene matches: 5. The CDR3 is 15 amino acids. The CDR3 loop is CASSRAGTSQETQYF. CDR3 sequence (DNA): TGCGCCAGCAGCCGCGCCGGGACTAGCCAAGAGACCCAGTACTTC.

The chain uses TRBV20-1 and TRBJ2-1, with a weak D call TRBD1 (6 bases). V lost 4 bases to trimming and J lost 7 bases, with 20 bases between them. The germline gives CDR1 DFQATT, CDR2 SNEGSKA (reference sequence). The CDR3 sequence is 15 residues long. DNA of the CDR3: TGCAGTGCTAATCGCCGGGACACCCTATTGAATGAGCAGTTCTTC. It codes for CSANRRDTLLNEQFF.

As concerns this clonotype: Being one base from a much bigger clone, this may be a read error. The V and J genes are TRBV7-9 and TRBJ2-3; D might be TRBD2 (5 bases). Between the trimmed V and J ends, which lost 3 bases and 4 bases, there was a span of 11 bases. Germline-derived CDR1 and CDR2 are SEHNR and FQNEAQ (reference sequence). The CDR3 loop spans 14 amino acids. CDR3 amino acids: CASSFSDPADTQYF. In nucleotides, the CDR3 is TGTGCCAGCAGCTTTAGCGACCCCGCAGATACGCAGTATTTT.

The rearrangement joins TRBV25-1 to TRBJ1-2, with D hard to call. Trimming took off 6 bases at V and 6 bases at J, with 11 bases between the two ends. CDR3 size: 12 residues. Looked up from germline, CDR1 is MGHDK and CDR2 is SYGVNS. DNA of the CDR3: TGTGCCAGCAGGGACCAATTTCATGGCTACACCTTC. Protein: CASRDQFHGYTF.

Ten or more counts support this clonotype. The gene calls are TRBV20-1 and TRBJ1-1; D remains unclear. Germline V gene data show CDR1 as DFQATT and CDR2 as SNEGSKA (reference sequence). The V and J ends lost 4 bases and 0 bases respectively, with 12 bases between them. The CDR3 extends over 14 amino acids. The chain's CDR3 is CSATSSRMNTEAFF. CDR3 nucleotide sequence: TGCAGTGCTACTTCGAGCCGAATGAACACTGAAGCTTTCTTT.

This clonotype was seen repeatedly, ten times or more. The chain has TRBV12-3 or TRBV12-4 and TRBJ1-5, with D unclear. Between the trimmed V and J ends, which lost 6 bases and 5 bases, there was a span of 8 bases. This CDR3 has 12 amino acids. CDR3 residues: CASRLLDQPQHF. CDR3 coding DNA: TGTGCCAGCAGACTGCTCGATCAGCCCCAGCATTTT.

In this sample, this clonotype turned up many times. The CDR3 DNA reads TGTGCCACCAGTGATGCGACACCTAGCAATCAGCCCCAGCATTTT. Amino acid sequence: CATSDATPSNQPQHF. The V gene is TRBV24-1, the J gene TRBJ1-5; D unresolved. V lost 3 bases and J lost 0, with 8 bases in between. The CDR3 covers 15 residues. In germline, CDR1 is KGHDR, CDR2 SFDVKD.

This clonotype was picked up many times. This chain links TRBV4-3 with TRBJ2-7; 11 nucleotides agree with TRBD2. Germline loops: CDR1 LGHNA, CDR2 YSLEER. This CDR3 is 17 amino acids long. The trim removed 0 bases at V and 5 bases at J, leaving 9 bases unmatched. The CDR3 coding sequence is TGCGCCAGCAGCCAAGATGTTGAACTAGCGGGAGTCCACGAGCAGTACTTC. Its translation is CASSQDVELAGVHEQYF.

Only a few counts were recorded for this clonotype. The V gene is TRBV5-1, the J gene TRBJ2-5, with D tentatively TRBD2 (6 bases). This CDR3 is built from 12 residues. Per the germline V gene, CDR1 is SGHRS and CDR2 is YFSETQ. V was shortened by 5 bases and J by 4 bases, with 9 bases between the two germline ends. CDR3 DNA sequence: TGCGCCAGCAGTACCGGGGGAGAGACCCAGTACTTC. It yields the protein CASSTGGETQYF.

This clonotype has at least ten counts. V and J are TRBV11-2 and TRBJ2-7; D may be TRBD2 (5 bases). Germline values: CDR1 SGHAT, CDR2 FQNNGV. The CDR3 totals 18 residues. V lost 5 bases and J 2 bases, leaving 25 bases between the germline ends. Here the CDR3 DNA reads TGTGCCAGCAGCCCCGTGTCCCGTAGCGTGGGCGCCACCTACGAGCAGTACTTC. It codes for CASSPVSRSVGATYEQYF.

This clonotype has at least ten counts. The rearrangement uses TRBV12-3 or TRBV12-4 and TRBJ2-7; 12 bases map to TRBD1. The CDR3 is made up of 14 amino acids. The trim removed 5 bases at V and 5 bases at J, leaving 4 bases unmatched. This CDR3 is CASSPGQGADEQYF. CDR3 coding DNA: TGTGCCAGCAGTCCGGGACAGGGGGCCGACGAGCAGTACTTC.

The rearrangement joins TRBV6-1 to TRBJ2-5; 9 bases match TRBD1. V trimming: 6 bases; J trimming: 5 bases; junction bases outside the gene matches: 7. CDR3 length: 14 amino acids. CDR1 is MNHNS and CDR2 is SASEGT in the germline V gene. The CDR3 protein is CASSYTGGAETQYF. The CDR3 DNA reads TGTGCCAGCAGCTATACAGGGGGCGCGGAGACCCAGTACTTC.

This clonotype was detected many times. The V gene is TRBV3-1, the J gene TRBJ1-2; D gene unclear. The CDR3 spans 11 residues. Trimming pared 6 bases from V and 5 bases from J, leaving 7 bases between. Germline V gives CDR1 LGHDT, CDR2 YNNKEL (reference sequence). CDR3 coding DNA: TGTGCCAGCAGTCACATATATGGCTACACCTTC. Translated: CASSHIYGYTF.

This clonotype was recorded a few times. The chain is built from TRBV10-3 and TRBJ2-2, with 11 bases identical to TRBD1. This CDR3 has 15 amino acids. Trimming removed 7 bases from V and 5 bases from J; junction bases left unmatched: 6. The germline CDR1 and CDR2 sequences are ENHRY and SYGVKD. The CDR3 spells CAITQGDRGTGELFF. The CDR3, as DNA: TGTGCCATCACCCAAGGGGACAGGGGGACCGGGGAGCTGTTTTTT.

The J gene is TRBJ2-3, the V gene TRBV5-1, with a possible D match to TRBD2 (6 bases). Deletions cut 0 bases from V and 3 bases from J, with 11 bases between. Germline loops: CDR1 SGHRS, CDR2 YFSETQ. CDR3 length equals 15 residues. CDR3 DNA sequence: TGCGCCAGCAGCTTGGATAGCGGAGAGACAGATACGCAGTATTTT. It translates to CASSLDSGETDTQYF.

The sample holds many counts of this clonotype. The rearrangement links TRBV10-2 to TRBJ1-6, with a weak D call TRBD1 (6 bases). The CDR3 totals 13 residues. V was pared by 8 bases and J by 9 bases, with 14 bases between. Germline V gives CDR1 WSHSY, CDR2 SAAADI. The CDR3 nucleotides read TGCGCCAGCCGGAAGGGGGAAGGTTCACCCCTCCACTTT. Its translation: CASRKGEGSPLHF.

The table lists this clonotype with many counts. V usage is TRBV19 and J usage is TRBJ1-2, with unresolved D. This CDR3 is 14 amino acids long. The V gene's germline CDR1 is LNHDA and CDR2 SQIVND (reference sequence). The V gene lost 8 bases and the J gene lost 8 bases, with 21 bases spanning the gap. CDR3 protein: CASSLNIPIRGYTF. Here the CDR3 DNA reads TGTGCCAGTTCTCTCAACATCCCTATAAGGGGCTACACCTTC.

CDR3 DNA sequence: TGTGCCAGCCGACAACTAGCGGGAGGAGGCACCGGGGAGCTGTTTTTT. This translates into CASRQLAGGGTGELFF. V is TRBV6-5 and J is TRBJ2-2; 12 positions match TRBD2. V dropped 8 bases and J dropped 4; count of bases not matched to a gene: 8. The CDR3 is made up of 16 amino acids. Per germline, CDR1 MNHEY and CDR2 SVGAGI.

There are a few counts of this clonotype. V gene TRBV9 combines with J gene TRBJ2-7; TRBD2 matches 7 bases. CDR3 length equals 15 residues. V shed 2 bases, J shed 2 bases, and the junction held 7 bases outside the gene matches. CDR1 and CDR2 (germline): SGDLS, YYNGEE. CDR3 residues: CASSVGAGSAYEQYF. Written as DNA, the CDR3 is TGTGCCAGCAGCGTGGGAGCGGGGAGTGCCTACGAGCAGTACTTC.

This clonotype was picked up many times. The chain joins TRBV7-2 to TRBJ2-7; D is possibly TRBD1 (6 bases). V lost 5 bases to trimming and J lost 1 base, with 12 bases between them. The germline CDR1 and CDR2 sequences are SGHTA and FQGNSA. The CDR3 is 14 residues long. CDR3 region: CASSTRTESYEQYF. In DNA, the CDR3 is TGTGCCAGCAGCACTAGGACAGAGTCCTACGAGCAGTACTTC.

This clonotype was recorded a few times. V usage is TRBV6-4 and J usage is TRBJ2-5, with a tentative D call TRBD1 (6 bases). The V gene lost 8 bases and the J gene lost 0 bases, with 7 bases spanning the gap. The CDR3 totals 12 residues. Per the germline V gene, CDR1 is MRHNA and CDR2 is SNTAGT. Here the CDR3 DNA reads TGTGCCAGCGCAGGGGACCAAGAGACCCAGTACTTC. As protein: CASAGDQETQYF.

In its sample, this clonotype was seen many times. This chain joins TRBV7-9 and TRBJ1-1, with a tentative D call TRBD1 (6 bases). V was cut by 3 bases and J by 5 bases, with 10 bases left in between. CDR3 length equals 13 residues. Germline values: CDR1 SEHNR, CDR2 FQNEAQ (reference sequence). This CDR3 reads CASSLSQGTEAFF. CDR3 nucleotides: TGTGCCAGCAGCTTGAGTCAGGGGACTGAAGCTTTCTTT.

Many counts were recorded for this clonotype. This chain uses TRBV2 with TRBJ1-2; unclear D gene. The CDR3 totals 11 residues. Trimming removed 3 bases from V and 2 bases from J, with 1 base in between. CDR1 SNHLY and CDR2 FYNNEI come from the germline V gene. CDR3 in amino acids: CASSENYGYTF. Written as DNA, the CDR3 is TGTGCCAGCAGTGAGAACTATGGCTACACCTTC.

This clonotype was counted a few times. The chain employs TRBV11-2 and TRBJ2-2; TRBD1 might be the D (5 bases). From germline, CDR1 is SGHAT and CDR2 FQNNGV. The V end was cut by 6 bases, the J end by 2 bases, with 19 bases between. The length of the CDR3 is 17 residues. DNA for the CDR3: TGTGCCAGCAGAGGCGGTGGTCCAGGGTTTAACACCGGGGAGCTGTTTTTT. It specifies CASRGGGPGFNTGELFF.